This T cell receptor beta chain was captured by sequencing in a study of cytomegalovirus exposure and HLA in healthy donors. Broader study findings: Most likely, a cluster of highly shared sequence variants arose as a sequencing artifact.

13 Jbeta primers and 60 Vbeta primers were used for the PCR. Original data processing: Roughly 11 million shared chains were among the approximately 87 million unique TCR beta chains that a later analysis counted. Repertoires were generated with immunoSEQ multiplex PCR, while TCRdb's copy carries only in-frame clones and drops some. V, J and clone size were drawn from that table, and D and trimming were deduced from the DNA. The top ten clones hold roughly 5.7% of a sample with tens of thousands of clones, over 75% of them seen once. CDR1 is SQVTM, CDR2 ANQGSEA, per germline. CDR3 length: 12 residues. The V and J ends lost 7 bases and 1 base respectively, with 10 bases between them. Each donor was nominally healthy when sampled (though unrecorded immune exposures were likely). Worth noting for this clone: Its antigen is undetermined.

Input material: PBMCs. The chain joins TRBV29-1 to TRBJ2-5, with a possible D match to TRBD1 (5 bases). The receptor's source is a male donor in good health and CMV-seronegative. The CDR3 nucleotides read TGCAGCGCTGGACATATCCAAGAGACCCAGTACTTC. This encodes CSAGHIQETQYF.